This T cell receptor beta chain was profiled in a study of CD8 T cells in ankylosing spondylitis. The germline V gene has CDR1 MGHRA and CDR2 YSYEKL. This CDR3 region has 13 residues. Remarks on this clonotype: Its antigen is as yet unknown. At one boundary the junction diverges from the germline segment, which might be a read error.

The study, taken as a whole, reports: The authors reported significant enrichment of disease-linked clones in matched ankylosing spondylitis synovial fluid. Past research had described some motif variants in reactive arthritis synovial fluid and blood. The study identified a TCR beta motif of roughly eight highly homologous variants that appeared characteristic of ankylosing spondylitis blood.

Quantitative 5'-RACE was performed with molecular barcodes, and it yielded the TCR beta libraries. TCRdb fed the 5' RACE reads into MiXCR, producing one record per CDR3 protein. This table has under 85,000 distinct CDR3 sequences, approximately 5% appearing once. The J gene is TRBJ2-7, the V gene TRBV4-1; D may match TRBD1 or TRBD2 (5 bases each). This clonotype originated in a male donor with ankylosing spondylitis or in good health (not recorded which). Sample: blood, either unsorted or a sorted T cell fraction (not recorded which). The CDR3: CAMSPALGREQYF. The CDR3 coding sequence is TGTGCCATGAGCCCCGCCCTGGGACGCGAGCAGTACTTC.